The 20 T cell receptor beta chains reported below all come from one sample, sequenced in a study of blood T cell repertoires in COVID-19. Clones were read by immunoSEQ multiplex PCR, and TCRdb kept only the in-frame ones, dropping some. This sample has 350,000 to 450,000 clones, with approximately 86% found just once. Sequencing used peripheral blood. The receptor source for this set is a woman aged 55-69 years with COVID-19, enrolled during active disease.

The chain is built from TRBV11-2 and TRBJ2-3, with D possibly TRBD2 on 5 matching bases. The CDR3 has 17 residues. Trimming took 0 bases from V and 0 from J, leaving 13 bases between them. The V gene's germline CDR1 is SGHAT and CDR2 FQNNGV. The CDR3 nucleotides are TGTGCCAGCAGCTTAGACTCCTGGACTCTAAGCACAGATACGCAGTATTTT. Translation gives CASSLDSWTLSTDTQYF.

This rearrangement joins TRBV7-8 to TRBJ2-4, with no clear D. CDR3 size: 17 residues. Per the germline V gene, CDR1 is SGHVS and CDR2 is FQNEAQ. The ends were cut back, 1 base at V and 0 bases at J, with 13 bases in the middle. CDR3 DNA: TGTGCCAGCAGCTTAGGATGGGCACCTAAAGCCAAAAACATTCAGTACTTC. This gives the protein CASSLGWAPKAKNIQYF.

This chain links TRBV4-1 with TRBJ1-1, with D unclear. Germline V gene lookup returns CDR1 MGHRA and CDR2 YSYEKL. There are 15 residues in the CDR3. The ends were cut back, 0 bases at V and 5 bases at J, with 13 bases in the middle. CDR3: CASSQDFNPGTEAFF. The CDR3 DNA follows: TGCGCCAGCAGCCAAGATTTCAACCCGGGGACTGAAGCTTTCTTT.

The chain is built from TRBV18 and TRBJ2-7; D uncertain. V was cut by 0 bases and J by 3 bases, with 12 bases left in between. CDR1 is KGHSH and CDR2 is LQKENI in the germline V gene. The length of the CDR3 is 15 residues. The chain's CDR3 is CASSPPSVVGYEQYF. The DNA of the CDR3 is TGTGCCAGCTCACCACCTTCCGTCGTCGGCTACGAGCAGTACTTC.

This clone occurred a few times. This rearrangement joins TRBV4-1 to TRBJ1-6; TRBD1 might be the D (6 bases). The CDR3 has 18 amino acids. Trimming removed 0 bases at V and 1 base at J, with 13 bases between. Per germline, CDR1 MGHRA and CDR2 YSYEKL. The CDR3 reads CASSQEWEDRSYNSPLHF. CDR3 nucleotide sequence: TGCGCCAGCAGCCAAGAATGGGAAGACAGGTCCTATAATTCACCCCTCCACTTT.

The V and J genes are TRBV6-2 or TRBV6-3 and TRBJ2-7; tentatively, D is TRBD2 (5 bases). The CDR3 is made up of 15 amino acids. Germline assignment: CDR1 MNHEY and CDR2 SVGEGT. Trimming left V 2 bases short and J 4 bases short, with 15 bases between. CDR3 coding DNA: TGTGCCAGCAGTTACCCCCTCCGAGGGATATACGAGCAGTACTTC. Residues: CASSYPLRGIYEQYF.

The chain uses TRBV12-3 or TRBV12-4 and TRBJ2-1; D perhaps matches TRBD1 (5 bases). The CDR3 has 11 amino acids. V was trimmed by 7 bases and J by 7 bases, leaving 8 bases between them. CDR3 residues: CASIQGNEQFF. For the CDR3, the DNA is TGTGCCAGCATCCAGGGTAATGAGCAGTTCTTC.

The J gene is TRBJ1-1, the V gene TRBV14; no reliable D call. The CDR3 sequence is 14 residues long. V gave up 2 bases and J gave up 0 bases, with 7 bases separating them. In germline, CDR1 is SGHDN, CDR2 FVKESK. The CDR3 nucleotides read TGTGCCAGCAGCCAAATAAATATGAACACTGAAGCTTTCTTT. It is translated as CASSQINMNTEAFF.

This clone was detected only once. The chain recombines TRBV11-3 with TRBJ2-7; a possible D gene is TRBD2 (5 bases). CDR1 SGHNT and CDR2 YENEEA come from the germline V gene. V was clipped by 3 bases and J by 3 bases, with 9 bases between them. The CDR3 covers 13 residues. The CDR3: CASSFGGYYEQYF. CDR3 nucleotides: TGTGCCAGCAGCTTCGGCGGGTACTACGAGCAGTACTTC.

The CDR3 here is CASSEAAIGQRYGYTF. The DNA of the CDR3 is TGTGCCAGCAGTGAAGCAGCCATTGGACAGCGCTATGGCTACACCTTC. The chain joins TRBV6-1 to TRBJ1-2; the D gene is possibly TRBD1 (6 bases). V lost 0 bases to trimming and J lost 4 bases, with 15 bases between them. Germline CDR1 reads MNHNS; CDR2 reads SASEGT. The CDR3 has 16 amino acids.

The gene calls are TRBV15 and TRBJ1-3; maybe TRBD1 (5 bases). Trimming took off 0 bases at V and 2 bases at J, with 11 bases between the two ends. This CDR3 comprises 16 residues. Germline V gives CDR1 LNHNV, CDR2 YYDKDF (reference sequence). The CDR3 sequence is CATSRDYVGAGNTIYF. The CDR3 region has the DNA TGTGCCACCAGCAGAGATTACGTAGGGGCTGGAAACACCATATATTTT.

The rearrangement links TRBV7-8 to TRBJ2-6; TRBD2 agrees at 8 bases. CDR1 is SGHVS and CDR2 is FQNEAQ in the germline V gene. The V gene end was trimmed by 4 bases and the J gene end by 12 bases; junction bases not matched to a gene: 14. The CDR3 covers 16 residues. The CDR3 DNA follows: TGTGCCAGCAGCTCACCCGAGCGGGGGCCCCTTCCCGTCCTGACTTTC. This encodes CASSSPERGPLPVLTF. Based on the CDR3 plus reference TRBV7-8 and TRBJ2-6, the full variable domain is GAGVSQSPRYKVAKRGQDVALRCDPISGHVSLFWYQQALGQGPEFLTYFQNEAQLDKSGLPSDRFFAERPEGSVSTLKIQRTQQEDSAVYLCASSSPERGPLPVLTFGAGSRLTVL.

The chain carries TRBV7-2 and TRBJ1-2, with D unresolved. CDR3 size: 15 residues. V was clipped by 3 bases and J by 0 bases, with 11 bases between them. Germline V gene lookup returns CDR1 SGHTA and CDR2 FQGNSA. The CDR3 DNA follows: TGTGCCAGCAGCTTCTATCAGACTCCTAACTATGGCTACACCTTC. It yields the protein CASSFYQTPNYGYTF.

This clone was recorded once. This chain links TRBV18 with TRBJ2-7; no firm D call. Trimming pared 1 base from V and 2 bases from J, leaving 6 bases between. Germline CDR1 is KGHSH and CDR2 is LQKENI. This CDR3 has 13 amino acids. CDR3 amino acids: CASSPQQTYEQYF. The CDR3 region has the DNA TGTGCCAGCTCACCACAGCAAACCTACGAGCAGTACTTC.

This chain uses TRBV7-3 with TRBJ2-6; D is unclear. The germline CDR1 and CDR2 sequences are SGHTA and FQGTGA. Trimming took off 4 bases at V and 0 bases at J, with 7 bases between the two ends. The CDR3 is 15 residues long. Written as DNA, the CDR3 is TGTGCCAGCAGCTCCGGGTCCTCTGGGGCCAACGTCCTGACTTTC. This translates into CASSSGSSGANVLTF.

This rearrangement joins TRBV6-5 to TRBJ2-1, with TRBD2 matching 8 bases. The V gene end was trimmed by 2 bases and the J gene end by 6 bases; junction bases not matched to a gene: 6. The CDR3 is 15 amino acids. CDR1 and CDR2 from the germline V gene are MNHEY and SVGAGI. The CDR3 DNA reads TGTGCCAGCAGTTACCGGCTAGCGGGTATCAATGAGCAGTTCTTC. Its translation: CASSYRLAGINEQFF.

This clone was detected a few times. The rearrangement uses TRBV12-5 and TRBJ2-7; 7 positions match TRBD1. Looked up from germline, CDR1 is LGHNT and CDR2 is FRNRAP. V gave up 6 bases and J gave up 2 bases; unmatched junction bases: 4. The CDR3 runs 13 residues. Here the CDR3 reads CASGKQGPYEQYF. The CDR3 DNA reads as TGTGCTAGTGGAAAACAGGGGCCCTACGAGCAGTACTTC.

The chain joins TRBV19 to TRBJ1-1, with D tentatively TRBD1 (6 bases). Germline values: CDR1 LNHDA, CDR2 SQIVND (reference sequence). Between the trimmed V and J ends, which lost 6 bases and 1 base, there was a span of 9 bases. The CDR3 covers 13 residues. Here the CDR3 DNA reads TGTGCCAGTAGCGGACAGAGGAACACTGAAGCTTTCTTT. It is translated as CASSGQRNTEAFF.

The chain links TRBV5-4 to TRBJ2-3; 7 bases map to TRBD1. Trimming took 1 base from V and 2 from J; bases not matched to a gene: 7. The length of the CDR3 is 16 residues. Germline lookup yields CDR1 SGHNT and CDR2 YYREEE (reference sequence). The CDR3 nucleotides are TGTGCCAGCAGCTTGCCCCGGGACAGTCTCACAGATACGCAGTATTTT. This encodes CASSLPRDSLTDTQYF.

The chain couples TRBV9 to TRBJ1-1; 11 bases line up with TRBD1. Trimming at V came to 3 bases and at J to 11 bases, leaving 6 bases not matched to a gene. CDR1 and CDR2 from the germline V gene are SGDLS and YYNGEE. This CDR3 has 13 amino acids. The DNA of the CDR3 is TGTGCCAGCAGCGATTCCGGACAGGGGGCGGCTTTCTTT. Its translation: CASSDSGQGAAFF.